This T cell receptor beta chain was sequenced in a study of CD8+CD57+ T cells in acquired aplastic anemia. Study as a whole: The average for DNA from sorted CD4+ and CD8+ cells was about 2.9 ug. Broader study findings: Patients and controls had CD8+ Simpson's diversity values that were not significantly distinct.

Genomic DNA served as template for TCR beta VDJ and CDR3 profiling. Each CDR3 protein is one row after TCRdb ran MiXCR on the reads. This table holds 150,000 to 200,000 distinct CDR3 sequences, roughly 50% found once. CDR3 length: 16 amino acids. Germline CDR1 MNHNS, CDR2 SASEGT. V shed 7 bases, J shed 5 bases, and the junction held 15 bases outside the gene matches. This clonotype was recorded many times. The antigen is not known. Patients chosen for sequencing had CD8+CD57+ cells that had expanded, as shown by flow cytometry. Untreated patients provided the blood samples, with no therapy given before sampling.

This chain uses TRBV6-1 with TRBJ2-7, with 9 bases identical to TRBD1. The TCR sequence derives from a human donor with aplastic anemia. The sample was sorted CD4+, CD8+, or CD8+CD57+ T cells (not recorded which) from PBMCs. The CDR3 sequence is CASTRFRTGVWHEQYF. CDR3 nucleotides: TGTGCCAGCACTAGATTTCGGACAGGGGTATGGCACGAGCAGTACTTC.